A single sample gave rise to the 18 T cell receptor beta chains below, sequenced in a study of Graves' ophthalmopathy and Graves' hyperthyroidism. Researchers took RNA transcripts and amplified TCR beta CDR3 regions from them. Second-round multiplex PCR came after a first-round RT-PCR that employed HTBI primers. TCRdb passed the multiplex PCR reads through MiXCR, listing each CDR3 protein once. Among 300,000 to 350,000 distinct CDR3 sequences listed, 17% were seen once. Sequenced material: peripheral blood. Every receptor here comes from an adult man with Graves' ophthalmopathy.

The chain uses TRBV5-3 and TRBJ2-5; 7 positions agree with TRBD1. TRBV5-3 is designated an ORF whose function remains uncertain. After removal of 8 bases from V and 5 bases from J, the junction contained 12 bases not matched to a gene. The length of the CDR3 is 14 residues. The CDR3 DNA reads as TGTGCCAGCAGCCCCACGGGACAGTGGGAGACCCAGTACTTC. Protein product: CASSPTGQWETQYF.

There are many counts of this clonotype. The rearrangement uses TRBV7-2 and TRBJ1-5; D is uncertain. The V gene's germline CDR1 is SGHTA and CDR2 FQGNSA. V was trimmed by 5 bases and J by 4 bases, leaving 12 bases between them. The CDR3 runs to 14 residues. The CDR3 sequence is CASSQAGKNQPQHF. CDR3 nucleotide sequence: TGTGCCAGCAGCCAAGCGGGGAAGAATCAGCCCCAGCATTTT.

This clonotype was observed at least ten times. The chain couples TRBV2 to TRBJ1-5, with TRBD1 identical over 10 bases. V trimming: 8 bases; J trimming: 5 bases; junction bases outside the gene matches: 6. The CDR3 consists of 14 residues. Germline values: CDR1 SNHLY, CDR2 FYNNEI. In DNA, the CDR3 is TGTGCCAGCGGCCGGGACAGGGGTGATCAGCCCCAGCATTTT. Protein sequence: CASGRDRGDQPQHF.

This chain connects TRBV27 to TRBJ1-5; 9 bases line up with TRBD1. This CDR3 is 15 amino acids long. Germline values: CDR1 MNHEY, CDR2 SMNVEV (reference sequence). V gave up 6 bases and J gave up 4 bases; unmatched junction bases: 7. The CDR3 protein is CASRNPGTGNQPQHF. The CDR3 nucleotides read TGTGCCAGCAGAAACCCCGGGACAGGGAATCAGCCCCAGCATTTT.

This clonotype was counted at least ten times. The rearrangement joins TRBV19 to TRBJ2-2; D is perhaps TRBD1 (6 bases). V dropped 5 bases and J dropped 1 base, with 14 bases sitting between them. The CDR3 is 16 residues long. Germline values: CDR1 LNHDA, CDR2 SQIVND (reference sequence). The CDR3 DNA follows: TGTGCCAGTAGTCTGCTCGGGACACGGAACACCGGGGAGCTGTTTTTT. Translation gives CASSLLGTRNTGELFF.

The J gene is TRBJ2-7, the V gene TRBV6-2 or TRBV6-3, with no clear D. The V and J ends lost 2 bases and 2 bases respectively, with 13 bases between them. The germline CDR1 and CDR2 sequences are MNHEY and SVGEGT. The CDR3 totals 15 residues. The CDR3 DNA reads TGTGCCAGCAGTTACAGGGCTAACCAAGCCTACGAGCAGTACTTC. It is translated as CASSYRANQAYEQYF.

This clonotype was observed many times. The CDR3 coding sequence is TGTGCCAGCTCAGTCCCGGGACAGGGCTCTGAAGCTTTCTTT. Residues: CASSVPGQGSEAFF. The chain couples TRBV18 to TRBJ1-1; 9 nucleotides align to TRBD1. CDR1 and CDR2 (germline): KGHSH, LQKENI. The CDR3 is 14 amino acids. V shed 5 bases and J 6 bases; nucleotides not matched to a gene: 7.

At least ten counts were recorded for this clonotype. The V gene is TRBV6-1, the J gene TRBJ1-1; D remains ambiguous. Deletions cut 3 bases from V and 0 bases from J, with 8 bases between. Per germline, CDR1 MNHNS and CDR2 SASEGT. The CDR3 has 14 amino acids. CDR3 DNA: TGTGCCAGCAGTGAGCAGACCCTGAACACTGAAGCTTTCTTT. It specifies CASSEQTLNTEAFF.

This clonotype was seen a few times. V gene TRBV25-1 combines with J gene TRBJ1-2, with D tentatively TRBD1 (6 bases). The V and J ends lost 4 bases and 7 bases respectively, with 10 bases between them. Germline CDR1 and CDR2: MGHDK and SYGVNS. The CDR3 sequence is 12 residues long. The CDR3 DNA reads TGTGCCAGCAGTGTACAGGGCGGTGGCTACACCTTC. Protein: CASSVQGGGYTF.

This clonotype has at least ten counts. V and J are TRBV30 and TRBJ2-7, with 8 nucleotides matching TRBD1. V was pared by 3 bases and J by 6 bases, with 16 bases of the junction left unmatched. CDR3 length: 16 amino acids. Per the germline V gene, CDR1 is GTSNPN and CDR2 is SVGIG (reference sequence). The CDR3 nucleotides read TGTGCCTGGAGAAATTTGCGGACAGGGCCCCCCTTCGAGCAGTACTTC. It encodes CAWRNLRTGPPFEQYF.

This clonotype was picked up many times. The chain uses TRBV30 and TRBJ2-2; D unresolved. The CDR3 consists of 11 residues. Between the trimmed V and J ends, which lost 3 bases and 6 bases, there was a span of 5 bases. CDR1 is GTSNPN, CDR2 SVGIG, per germline (reference sequence). This CDR3 reads CAWRGSGELFF. The CDR3 DNA reads TGTGCCTGGAGGGGTTCCGGGGAGCTGTTTTTT.

This clonotype was seen at least ten times. The chain is built from TRBV20-1 and TRBJ2-7, with D perhaps TRBD1 or TRBD2 (5 bases each). The CDR3 loop spans 15 amino acids. V was clipped by 2 bases and J by 1 base, with 15 bases between them. Germline CDR1 reads DFQATT; CDR2 reads SNEGSKA (reference sequence). CDR3 in amino acids: CSARRGGIISYEQYF. CDR3 DNA sequence: TGCAGTGCTAGACGGGGCGGAATTATATCCTACGAGCAGTACTTC.

Concerning this clonotype: One base away lies a much larger clone, so this may be a sequencing read error. The rearrangement uses TRBV30 and TRBJ2-7, with 7 bases fitting TRBD1. The ends lost 3 bases at V and 6 bases at J; junction bases unmatched: 2. Germline V gives CDR1 GTSNPN, CDR2 SVGIG (reference sequence). CDR3 length equals 11 residues. The CDR3 DNA reads TGTGCCTGGAGAACAGGGGCCGAGCAGTACTTC. Amino acid sequence: CAWRTGAEQYF.

At least ten counts were recorded for this clonotype. The rearrangement uses TRBV2 and TRBJ1-5; no firm D call. The CDR3 is made up of 13 amino acids. V shed 8 bases and J shed 0 bases, with 8 bases lying between them. Germline CDR1 SNHLY, CDR2 FYNNEI. CDR3 in DNA: TGTGCCAGCTCGTCCTTTAGCAATCAGCCCCAGCATTTT. It is translated as CASSSFSNQPQHF.

This clonotype has only one observation. The gene calls are TRBV27 and TRBJ1-5; possibly TRBD1 for D (6 bases). This CDR3 spans 15 amino acids. V was trimmed by 6 bases and J by 4 bases, leaving 16 bases between them. In germline, CDR1 is MNHEY, CDR2 SMNVEV (reference sequence). CDR3 residues: CASSQGQSMNQPQHF. DNA for the CDR3: TGTGCCAGCAGCCAGGGACAATCGATGAATCAGCCCCAGCATTTT.

This clonotype was counted many times. The chain employs TRBV5-1 and TRBJ1-3; no reliable D call. This CDR3 spans 15 amino acids. V dropped 0 bases and J dropped 3 bases, with 10 bases sitting between them. Germline V CDR1 and CDR2: SGHRS, YFSETQ. The CDR3 region is CASSLESVGGNTIYF. In DNA, the CDR3 is TGCGCCAGCAGCTTGGAGTCAGTTGGTGGAAACACCATATATTTT.

This clonotype was picked up a small number of times. V is TRBV25-1 and J is TRBJ2-5; TRBD2 matches 11 bases. CDR1 and CDR2 (germline): MGHDK, SYGVNS. The CDR3 is 15 amino acids. J lost 5 bases, V lost 5 bases, and 7 bases had no gene match. The CDR3 DNA follows: TGTGCCAGCAGTACTACTAGCGGGAGCGGGGAGACCCAGTACTTC. Translated: CASSTTSGSGETQYF.

In regard to this clonotype: A read error may be the cause here, since a much bigger clone is one base away. This CDR3 reads CAFSDRGNYEQHF. The CDR3, as DNA: TGTGCCTTCTCGGACAGGGGAAACTACGAGCAGCACTTC. The V gene is TRBV30, the J gene TRBJ2-7; TRBD1 matches at 9 bases. Germline V gene lookup returns CDR1 GTSNPN and CDR2 SVGIG (reference sequence). This CDR3 has 13 residues.